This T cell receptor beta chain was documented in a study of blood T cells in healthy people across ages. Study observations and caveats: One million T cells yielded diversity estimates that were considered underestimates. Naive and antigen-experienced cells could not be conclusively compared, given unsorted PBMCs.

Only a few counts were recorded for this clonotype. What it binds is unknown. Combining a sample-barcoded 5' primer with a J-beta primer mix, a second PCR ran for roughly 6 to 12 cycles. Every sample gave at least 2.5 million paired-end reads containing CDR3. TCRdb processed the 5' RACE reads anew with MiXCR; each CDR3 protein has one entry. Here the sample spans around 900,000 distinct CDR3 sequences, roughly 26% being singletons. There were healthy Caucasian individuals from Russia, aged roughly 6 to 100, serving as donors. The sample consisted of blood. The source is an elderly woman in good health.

The CDR3, as DNA: TGTGCCAGCAGCGAAAGGGGGGGGGTCGAGCAGTACTTC. This sequence encodes CASSERGGVEQYF. The chain couples TRBV9 to TRBJ2-7; TRBD2 is a possible D gene (7 bases). CDR3 length: 13 amino acids. Germline V gene sequence: CDR1 SGDLS, CDR2 YYNGEE. With 3 bases removed from V and 6 bases from J, the gap between germline ends came to 13 bases.